The 21 T cell receptor beta chains listed next were all sequenced from one sample in a study of T-cell memory formation after mild COVID-19. TCRdb reprocessed the 5' RACE reads with MiXCR, giving one entry per CDR3 protein. This sample has approximately 300,000 distinct CDR3 sequences, with more than 15% found just once. The sequencing input was PBMCs or a T cell subset sorted from them (not recorded which). The receptors come from a man in his late teens or twenties who had mild COVID-19 (a few samples of this study predate the infection). Cell type and time point are not known.

This clonotype was observed a handful of times. The chain has TRBV20-1 and TRBJ2-7, with 8 bases aligning to TRBD1. V lost 2 bases to trimming and J lost 3 bases; unmatched junction nucleotides: 9. Germline loops: CDR1 DFQATT, CDR2 SNEGSKA (reference sequence). The CDR3 is 15 residues long. The CDR3 protein is CSARIPTGVDYEQYF. CDR3 nucleotides: TGCAGTGCTAGAATCCCGACAGGGGTAGACTACGAGCAGTACTTC.

This clonotype turned up a few times. V is TRBV6-6 and J is TRBJ2-3, with TRBD2 identical over 15 bases. The CDR3 has 19 amino acids. The germline gives CDR1 MNHNY, CDR2 SVGAGI (reference sequence). J lost 4 bases, V lost 6 bases, and 14 bases had no gene match. The CDR3 DNA is TGTGCCAGCAGACGAGGACTAGCGGGGGGGCTGGGTCCCCCAGATACGCAGTATTTT. Translating it yields CASRRGLAGGLGPPDTQYF.

The chain uses TRBV19 and TRBJ1-5; TRBD1 is a possible D gene (5 bases). The CDR3 length is 16 residues. The V gene lost 5 bases and the J gene lost 6 bases, with 20 bases spanning the gap. The germline V gene encodes CDR1 LNHDA and CDR2 SQIVND (reference sequence). The CDR3 here is CASSLWGSSGSQPQHF. CDR3 DNA: TGTGCCAGTAGTCTATGGGGCTCATCCGGGAGTCAGCCCCAGCATTTT.

This clonotype was detected only a few times. The chain recombines TRBV6-2 or TRBV6-3 with TRBJ2-7, with TRBD2 identical over 8 bases. Trimming at V came to 6 bases and at J to 0 bases, leaving 13 bases not matched to a gene. This CDR3 has 17 residues. Per germline, CDR1 MNHEY and CDR2 SVGEGT. CDR3 DNA: TGTGCCAGCAGGACCCCGTATCCCGGGACTAGCTCCTACGAGCAGTACGTC. Its translation: CASRTPYPGTSSYEQYV.

The chain is built from TRBV29-1 and TRBJ2-7; D possibly uses TRBD1 or TRBD2 (5 bases each). Germline lookup yields CDR1 SQVTM and CDR2 ANQGSEA. V was clipped by 7 bases and J by 9 bases, with 16 bases between them. This CDR3 has 11 residues. CDR3 in amino acids: CSAVGVSGQYF. CDR3 bases: TGCAGCGCAGTGGGGGTGAGCGGGCAGTACTTC.

V usage is TRBV10-3 and J usage is TRBJ1-2, with a possible D match to TRBD1 (6 bases). Between the trimmed V and J ends, which lost 3 bases and 7 bases, there was a span of 6 bases. This CDR3 has 11 residues. Germline loops: CDR1 ENHRY, CDR2 SYGVKD. The CDR3 is CAISEGGGYTF. In DNA, the CDR3 is TGTGCCATCAGTGAAGGGGGTGGCTACACCTTC.

In its sample, this clonotype was seen a few times. The chain uses TRBV5-1 and TRBJ1-2; D unresolved. Germline CDR1 is SGHRS and CDR2 is YFSETQ. V lost 4 bases to trimming and J lost 2 bases, with 12 bases between them. The length of the CDR3 is 14 residues. CDR3 DNA sequence: TGCGCCAGCAGCACCGGCGGGAGGAACTATGGCTACACCTTC. It codes for CASSTGGRNYGYTF. The full variable domain, completed using reference TRBV5-1 and TRBJ1-2, is KAGVTQTPRYLIKTRGQQVTLSCSPISGHRSVSWYQQTPGQGLQFLFEYFSETQRNKGNFPGRFSGRQFSNSRSEMNVSTLELGDSALYLCASSTGGRNYGYTFGSGTRLTVV.

The chain is built from TRBV24-1 and TRBJ1-5, with 7 bases identical to TRBD1. This CDR3 contains 15 residues. CDR1 KGHDR and CDR2 SFDVKD come from the germline V gene. V was pared by 2 bases and J by 5 bases, with 5 bases of the junction left unmatched. This CDR3 is CATSDSQGDDQPQHF. CDR3 DNA: TGTGCCACCAGTGATTCGCAGGGGGATGATCAGCCCCAGCATTTT.

This clonotype was detected a few times. The J gene is TRBJ2-1, the V gene TRBV6-2 or TRBV6-3; perhaps TRBD1 as D (6 bases). This CDR3 is 14 amino acids long. V was shortened by 2 bases and J by 4 bases, with 9 bases between the two germline ends. Germline V gene sequence: CDR1 MNHEY, CDR2 SVGEGT. The CDR3 DNA reads as TGTGCCAGCAGTTACGGGGGCATGTACAATGAGCAGTTCTTC. Encoded protein: CASSYGGMYNEQFF.

Only a few counts were recorded for this clonotype. This sequence joins TRBV5-6 and TRBJ2-1, with unresolved D. The germline gives CDR1 SGHDT, CDR2 YYEEEE. The CDR3 spans 11 residues. Trimming shortened V by 1 base and J by 10 bases, and 6 bases separated the two germline ends. This CDR3 is CASSLFWEQFF. CDR3 sequence (DNA): TGTGCCAGCAGCTTGTTTTGGGAGCAGTTCTTC.

The sample holds one count of this clonotype. This sequence joins TRBV6-6 and TRBJ2-1; 8 nucleotides agree with TRBD2. Trimming took 5 bases from V and 2 from J; bases not matched to a gene: 2. From germline, CDR1 is MNHNY and CDR2 SVGAGI (reference sequence). The CDR3 extends over 14 amino acids. CDR3 DNA: TGTGCCAGCAGTGACGGGGGGGCCTACAATGAGCAGTTCTTC. Residues: CASSDGGAYNEQFF.

This clonotype was seen at least ten times. The chain combines TRBV5-1 with TRBJ2-1; TRBD1 matches at 10 bases. V trimming: 9 bases; J trimming: 6 bases; junction bases outside the gene matches: 9. In germline, CDR1 is SGHRS, CDR2 YFSETQ. The CDR3 contains 14 residues. The CDR3 sequence: CATRAGTGVNEQFF. CDR3 DNA sequence: TGCGCCACCCGTGCCGGGACAGGGGTCAATGAGCAGTTCTTC.

This clonotype was seen more than once but under ten times. The V gene is TRBV7-2, the J gene TRBJ2-7; D is uncertain. The V gene lost 0 bases and the J gene lost 3 bases, with 6 bases spanning the gap. In germline, CDR1 is SGHTA, CDR2 FQGNSA. The CDR3 sequence is 13 residues long. The CDR3 coding sequence is TGTGCCAGCAGCTTAGCCAGAGACTACGAGCAGTACTTC. The encoded protein is CASSLARDYEQYF. Full variable domain (remainder filled in from reference TRBV7-2 and TRBJ2-7): GAGVSQSPSNKVTEKGKDVELRCDPISGHTALYWYRQSLGQGLEFLIYFQGNSAPDKSGLPSDRFSAERTGGSVSTLTIQRTQQEDSAVYLCASSLARDYEQYFGPGTRLTVT.

The chain couples TRBV7-3 to TRBJ2-1; D gene uncertain. V was clipped by 1 base and J by 4 bases, with 8 bases between them. There are 14 residues in the CDR3. Germline CDR1 reads SGHTA; CDR2 reads FQGTGA. CDR3 sequence (DNA): TGTGCCAGCAGCTTAAACTCCAGGTACAATGAGCAGTTCTTC. It encodes CASSLNSRYNEQFF.

This clonotype was seen a handful of times. V and J are TRBV5-5 and TRBJ1-6; tentative D call: TRBD1 (5 bases). The CDR3 totals 14 residues. Germline loops: CDR1 SGHKS, CDR2 YYEKEE (reference sequence). V dropped 0 bases and J dropped 10 bases, with 11 bases sitting between them. The DNA of the CDR3 is TGTGCCAGCAGCTTGGCGATAGGGGAGTCACCCCTCCACTTT. Translated, it gives CASSLAIGESPLHF. Filled out from reference TRBV5-5 and TRBJ1-6, the complete variable domain reads DAGVTQSPTHLIKTRGQQVTLRCSPISGHKSVSWYQQVLGQGPQFIFQYYEKEERGRGNFPDRFSARQFPNYSSELNVNALLLGDSALYLCASSLAIGESPLHFGNGTRLTVT.

J is TRBJ2-3 and V is TRBV6-1; D perhaps matches TRBD2 (5 bases). Germline lookup yields CDR1 MNHNS and CDR2 SASEGT. Deletions cut 4 bases from V and 5 bases from J, with 22 bases between. This CDR3 region has 17 residues. CDR3 DNA sequence: TGTGCCAGCAGTGGAGTGAGGGCAGGAGAGATTTTAGATACGCAGTATTTT. This translates into CASSGVRAGEILDTQYF.

This clonotype showed up just a few times. The J gene is TRBJ2-7, the V gene TRBV5-1, with D perhaps TRBD2 (5 bases). CDR1 is SGHRS and CDR2 is YFSETQ in the germline V gene. Trimming took 4 bases from V and 2 from J, leaving 13 bases between them. This CDR3 region has 14 residues. CDR3 residues: CASSPDLAPYEQYF. The CDR3 DNA follows: TGCGCCAGCAGCCCGGACTTGGCGCCCTACGAGCAGTACTTC.

This clonotype was picked up a small number of times. This rearrangement joins TRBV7-3 to TRBJ1-2, with D tentatively TRBD1 (6 bases). The germline V gene encodes CDR1 SGHTA and CDR2 FQGTGA. The CDR3 extends over 15 amino acids. Between the trimmed V and J ends, which lost 6 bases and 6 bases, there was a span of 20 bases. The CDR3 nucleotides are TGTGCCAGCAGTTTAGGGGCGGGTCCAGGGGATGGCTACACCTTC. As protein: CASSLGAGPGDGYTF.

This clonotype was counted only a few times. The J gene is TRBJ2-1, the V gene TRBV2; 7 bases map to TRBD2. The CDR3 contains 14 residues. J lost 8 bases, V lost 8 bases, and 12 bases had no gene match. Germline assignment: CDR1 SNHLY and CDR2 FYNNEI. The CDR3 DNA reads as TGTGCCAGCCCGCGGGGGACTACCGGGTATGAGCAGTTCTTC. It translates to CASPRGTTGYEQFF.

This clonotype was counted between two and nine times. The chain couples TRBV5-1 to TRBJ1-5; a possible D gene is TRBD1 (6 bases). The germline V and J ends were trimmed by 5 bases and 3 bases, with 15 bases remaining between them. Per the germline V gene, CDR1 is SGHRS and CDR2 is YFSETQ. The CDR3 loop spans 15 amino acids. In nucleotides, the CDR3 is TGCGCCAGCAGACCTTACAGGGCCCACAATCAGCCCCAGCATTTT. Translating it yields CASRPYRAHNQPQHF.

The chain joins TRBV27 to TRBJ2-2; 9 nucleotides align to TRBD1. This CDR3 is built from 16 residues. The ends lost 7 bases at V and 2 bases at J; junction bases unmatched: 8. The germline gives CDR1 MNHEY, CDR2 SMNVEV (reference sequence). The CDR3 DNA is TGTGCCAGCACCCTGCGGGACAGGGATAACACCGGGGAGCTGTTTTTT. It translates to CASTLRDRDNTGELFF.